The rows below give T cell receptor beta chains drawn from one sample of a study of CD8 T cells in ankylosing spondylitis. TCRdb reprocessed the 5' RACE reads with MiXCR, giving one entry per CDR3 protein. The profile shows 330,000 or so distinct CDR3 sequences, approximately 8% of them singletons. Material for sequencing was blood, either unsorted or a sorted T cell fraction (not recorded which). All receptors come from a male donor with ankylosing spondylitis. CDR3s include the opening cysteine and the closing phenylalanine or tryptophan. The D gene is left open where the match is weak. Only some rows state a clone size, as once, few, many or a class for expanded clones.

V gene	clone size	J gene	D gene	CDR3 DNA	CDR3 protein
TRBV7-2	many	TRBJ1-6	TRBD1	TGTGCCAGCAGCACATGGACAGGGGCAATTTCGTCACCCCTCCACTTT	CASSTWTGAISSPLHF
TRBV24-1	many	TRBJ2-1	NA	TGTGCCACCAGTGATTTTGGGCAGGCGTTCTTC	CATSDFGQAFF
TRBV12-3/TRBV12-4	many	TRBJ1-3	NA	TGTGCCAGCATGCAGGGTTACTCTGGAAACACCATATATTTT	CASMQGYSGNTIYF
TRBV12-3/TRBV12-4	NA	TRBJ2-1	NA	TGTGCCAGCAGCCCTCTAGCGACTAGCTCCTACAATGAGCAGTTCTTC	CASSPLATSSYNEQFF
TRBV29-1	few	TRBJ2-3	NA	TGCAGCGTTTGGGGGGCTGGCACAGATACGCAGTATTTT	CSVWGAGTDTQYF
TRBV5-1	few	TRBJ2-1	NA	TGCGCCAGCAGCTTGTCCGGGAACTACAATGAGCAGTTCTTC	CASSLSGNYNEQFF
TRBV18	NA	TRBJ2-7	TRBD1	TGTGCCAGCTCACCGACCGGGGACAGGTCGGGGGAGCAGTACTTC	CASSPTGDRSGEQYF
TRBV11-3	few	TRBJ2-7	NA	TGTGCCAGCAGCTTCGGGACTTTCGGCTCCTACGAGCAGTACTTC	CASSFGTFGSYEQYF
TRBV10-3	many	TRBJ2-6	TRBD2	TGTGCCGTCTTAACCCCACCGGAAACTAGCGGGAGGAAACTGGCTGGGGCCAACGTCCTGACTTTC	CAVLTPPETSGRKLAGANVLTF
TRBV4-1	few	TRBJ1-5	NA	TGCGCCAGCAGCCAAGATCCCAAGGCACCCGGTTGGCCCCAGCATTTT	CASSQDPKAPGWPQHF
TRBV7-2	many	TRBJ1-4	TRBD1	TGTGCCAGCAGCGAACAGGGGCGTCGCGAAAAACTGTTTTTT	CASSEQGRREKLFF
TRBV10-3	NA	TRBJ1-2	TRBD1	TGTGCCATCAGTGACGGGACAGCCTTACCCTCTAACTATGGCTACACCTTC	CAISDGTALPSNYGYTF
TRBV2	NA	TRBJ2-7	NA	TGTGCCAGCAGAAACAGGGTCTACGAGCAGTACTTC	CASRNRVYEQYF
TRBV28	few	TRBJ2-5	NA	TGTGCCAGCAGCTCGGCTGAGCAGGTGAGGGAGACCCAGTACTTC	CASSSAEQVRETQYF
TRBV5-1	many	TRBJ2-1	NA	TGCGCCAGCAGCTTGTCCCCGACCAACAATGAGCAGTTCTTC	CASSLSPTNNEQFF
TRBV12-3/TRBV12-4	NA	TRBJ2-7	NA	TGTGCCAGCAGTTCCTCTGGCATCTCCTACGAGCAGTACTTC	CASSSSGISYEQYF
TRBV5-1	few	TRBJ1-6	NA	TGCGCCAGCAGCCGGGATGGATCACCCCTCCACTTT	CASSRDGSPLHF
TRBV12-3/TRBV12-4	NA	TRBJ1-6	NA	TGTGCCAGCAGTTTCGTGGGGCAGGGTGGATCACCCCTCCACTTT	CASSFVGQGGSPLHF
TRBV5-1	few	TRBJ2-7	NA	TGCGCCAGCAGCTTGGGCAGCACAAACTCCTACGAGCAGTACTTC	CASSLGSTNSYEQYF
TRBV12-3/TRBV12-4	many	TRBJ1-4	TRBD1	TGTGCCAGCAGCCAACGGACAGGACCGTCGGAAAAACTGTTTTTT	CASSQRTGPSEKLFF
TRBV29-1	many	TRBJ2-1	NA	TGCAGCGTTCTCGGAGGGGAGGCCTACAATGAGCAGTTCTTC	CSVLGGEAYNEQFF
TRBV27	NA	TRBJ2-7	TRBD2	TGTGCCAGCAGTTGGACTAGCGGGAGGGCCTCCTACGAGCAGTACTTC	CASSWTSGRASYEQYF
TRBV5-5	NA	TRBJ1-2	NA	TGTGCCAGCAGCTTAGGGGACATCTATGGCTACACCTTC	CASSLGDIYGYTF
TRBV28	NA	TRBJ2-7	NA	TGTGCCAGCAGTTTTCGGGGGCCAACTTCCTACGAGCAGTACTTC	CASSFRGPTSYEQYF
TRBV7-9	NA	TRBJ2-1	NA	TGTGCCAGCAACGGGGTGGGCAATGAGCAGTTCTTC	CASNGVGNEQFF
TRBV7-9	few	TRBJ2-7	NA	TGTGCCAGCAGCTCATCGGGACGCCCCGGGGAGCAGTACTTC	CASSSSGRPGEQYF
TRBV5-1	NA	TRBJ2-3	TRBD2	TGCGCCAGCAGAGCTACTAGCGGGAGGATGCCAGATACGCAGTATTTT	CASRATSGRMPDTQYF